The T cell receptor beta chain described here comes from a study of blood T cells in healthy people across ages (dated by TCRdb to between 2014 and 2016). For the wider study: Template switching captured roughly one uniquely barcoded TCR beta cDNA molecule per two T cells in model experiments. Age-related changes in TCR beta repertoire diversity were measured in the study by deep sequencing normalized with unique cDNA molecular identifiers. The donors were divided into four age groups: young (average approximately 16 years), middle-aged (around 41), aged (about 56) and long-lived (about 84). To avoid experimental bias, donors of different ages were randomly spread across the sequencing lanes. For two donors (one aged 18 to 29 and one aged 80 or older), the study analyzed two additional independent replicas of 1 million unique cDNA reads from the same blood draw. General study outcomes and caveats: Compared with the aged group, the long-lived group had more naive CD4+ T cells, fewer expanded clones and increased TCR diversity, suggesting age selection. Donor CMV infection status was unknown, potentially confounding age-related changes in expanded clonotypes. As age increased, observed TCR beta diversity per million T cells dropped in a roughly linear way, and a significant reduction was already evident by age 40. Observed TCR beta diversity correlated strongly with the percentage of naive T cells measured by flow cytometry. Estimates of total diversity based on one million sequenced T cells were regarded as lower bounds and as underestimates. Conclusive comparison of naive and antigen-experienced compartments was prevented by the profiling of bulk unsorted PBMCs.

Libraries came from 5' RACE. The run used an Illumina HiSeq 2500. A second PCR of about 6 to 11 cycles was run with a J-beta primer mix and a sample-barcoded 5' primer. A template-switch 5' adaptor carrying 12 random nucleotides introduced a unique molecular identifier onto each TCR beta cDNA molecule. Each sample yielded at least 2.5 million CDR3-containing paired-end reads. First-strand cDNA was synthesized from all RNA with the Mint cDNA synthesis kit, primed by a TRBC-specific oligonucleotide. After uracil-DNA glycosylase treatment, a first 18-cycle PCR used universal primers M1SS and BC2_uni_R on all cDNA. In the original analysis: For normalization, 1 million high-quality reads, each with a distinct molecular identifier, were randomly selected from each sample. Reads sharing molecular identifiers were discarded rather than binned into consensus sequences. MiTCR, with a Q25 quality threshold and the strictest error-elimination algorithm, was used for CDR3 identification, clonotype clustering and error correction. A nonparametric unseen species model with Euler transformation was used to estimate a lower bound on total TCR beta diversity. TCRdb ran its own pipeline on the public reads, namely fastp trimming at Q25 and MiXCR clone calling, and kept in-frame beta chains. A single entry per CDR3 protein holds the most common genes and DNA from its merged rows. The V and J calls and clone size are TCRdb's, not the authors'. This sample comprises about 1.8 million distinct CDR3 sequences, 49% of them detected only once. The top ten constitute approximately 2.1% of the sample.

Relative to germline, V is missing 1 base and J is missing 1 base, with 6 bases of the junction outside any gene match. There are 17 amino acids in the CDR3, from cysteine to phenylalanine inclusive. Just CDR3 DNA is preserved here, 51 bases in frame from base 1. Systemically healthy Caucasian individuals from Russia, some 38 in total and aged about 6 to 100 years, were included as donors. Roughly 9.5 milliliters of peripheral blood were drawn from each donor into EDTA-treated Vacutainer tubes. Ficoll-Paque density-gradient centrifugation was used to isolate PBMCs, with at least 7 million per sample. Total RNA, at least 6 micrograms per sample, was extracted from PBMCs with Trizol reagent. The percentages of naive CD45RAhigh/CD27high T cells were determined by flow cytometry on a PBMC aliquot from every donor. This clonotype has more than one count but fewer than ten. It lacks a known antigen. One base away there is no much larger clone; base qualities are not given.

Here the chain combines TRBV12-3 or TRBV12-4 and TRBJ2-5, and 10 bases in between align with TRBD2. This clonotype was obtained from a woman in her thirties or forties in good health. What was sequenced was blood. DNA sequence: TGTGCCAGCAGTTTAGGGTTGAGGACTAGCGGCCAAGAGACCCAGTACTTC. It translates to CASSLGLRTSGQETQYF.